Each of the 26 T cell receptor beta chains below was sequenced from the same sample in a study of T cell clonotyping in hematopoietic cell transplantation. Time point meaning: recipient sample about 28 days before transplant, after cytoreduction. Only in-frame clones appear in the TCRdb table, and some are missing; sequencing was by immunoSEQ multiplex PCR. The table includes tens of thousands of clones, about 79% detected once. Here the sequenced sample was peripheral blood mononuclear cells, taken before stem cell transplant. The source is a woman aged 55-70 years with acute myeloid leukemia. Some clones in this sample may be carry-over from other donors' samples.

This chain links TRBV9 with TRBJ2-3; D ambiguous. CDR1 is SGDLS and CDR2 is YYNGEE in the germline V gene. The V and J ends lost 0 bases and 4 bases respectively, with 6 bases between them. The CDR3 is made up of 13 amino acids. This CDR3 reads CASSVVGPDTQYF. CDR3 bases: TGTGCCAGCAGCGTAGTCGGCCCAGATACGCAGTATTTT.

This clone appeared a few times. This rearrangement joins TRBV5-6 to TRBJ1-1, with D tentatively TRBD1 (5 bases). Germline values: CDR1 SGHDT, CDR2 YYEEEE. The CDR3 length is 15 residues. The V and J ends lost 0 bases and 1 base respectively, with 10 bases between them. CDR3 bases: TGTGCCAGCAGCTTGGAGCGGGGCCGGAACACTGAAGCTTTCTTT. This translates into CASSLERGRNTEAFF.

The chain uses TRBV18 and TRBJ2-7; 10 positions agree with TRBD2. Germline assignment: CDR1 KGHSH and CDR2 LQKENI. The CDR3 runs to 14 residues. The junction had 4 bases not matched to a gene; V was cut back by 3 bases and J by 5 bases. DNA of the CDR3: TGTGCCAGCTCACCTCGGGGACTAGCGCACGAGCAGTACTTC. The encoded protein is CASSPRGLAHEQYF.

As to this clone: The junction and the germline gene differ at one end; a read error may be behind it. The chain combines TRBV7-7 with TRBJ2-3; 16 nucleotides line up with TRBD2. This CDR3 has 16 residues. From germline, CDR1 is SSHAT and CDR2 FNYEAQ (reference sequence). The DNA of the CDR3 is TGTGCTAGCAGCTTGGGACTAGCGGGGGGGTCGGATACGCAGTATTTT. This gives the protein CASSLGLAGGSDTQYF.

The rearrangement uses TRBV6-1 and TRBJ2-1; 9 nucleotides match TRBD1. V lost 8 bases, J lost 9 bases, and 5 bases stayed unmatched. Germline V CDR1 and CDR2: MNHNS, SASEGT. The CDR3 covers 12 residues. The CDR3 region is CASGTGQGEQFF. CDR3 DNA: TGTGCCAGCGGGACAGGGCAGGGTGAGCAGTTCTTC.

This chain links TRBV4-1 with TRBJ2-7; D gene ambiguous. Trimming left V 4 bases short and J 0 bases short, with 13 bases between. The CDR3 has 15 amino acids. Germline V CDR1 and CDR2: MGHRA, YSYEKL. The CDR3 is CASSPSGGGSYEQYF. CDR3 DNA: TGCGCCAGCAGCCCCTCGGGCGGCGGCTCCTACGAGCAGTACTTC.

V and J are TRBV7-2 and TRBJ2-3, with TRBD2 identical over 14 bases. Germline CDR1 SGHTA, CDR2 FQGNSA. This CDR3 is 17 amino acids long. V shed 5 bases and J 0 bases; nucleotides not matched to a gene: 4. The DNA of the CDR3 is TGTGCCAGCAGCCGTAGACTAGCGGGGGGGAGCACAGATACGCAGTATTTT. Translated: CASSRRLAGGSTDTQYF.

The V call is TRBV28, the J call TRBJ1-5; no clear D. This CDR3 region has 16 residues. Germline V lookup: CDR1 MDHEN, CDR2 SYDVKM. Trimming cost V 3 bases and J 0 bases, with 12 bases left between them. The CDR3 DNA follows: TGTGCCAGCAGTTTTATCCCCGGCTATAGCAATCAGCCCCAGCATTTT. It codes for CASSFIPGYSNQPQHF.

The chain employs TRBV2 and TRBJ2-7, with D perhaps matching TRBD2 (5 bases). The CDR3 runs to 13 residues. Per the germline V gene, CDR1 is SNHLY and CDR2 is FYNNEI. Deletions cut 3 bases from V and 4 bases from J, with 10 bases between. CDR3 loop: CASSEEVEYEQYF. The CDR3 nucleotides are TGTGCCAGCAGTGAGGAGGTGGAGTACGAGCAGTACTTC.

The V call is TRBV28, the J call TRBJ1-2; no firm D call. From germline, CDR1 is MDHEN and CDR2 SYDVKM. This CDR3 has 11 amino acids. V was trimmed by 8 bases and J by 5 bases, leaving 9 bases between them. The CDR3 coding sequence is TGTGCCAGCTCAAGCGGGTATGGCTACACCTTC. It codes for CASSSGYGYTF.

This chain connects TRBV7-2 to TRBJ2-1, with TRBD2 matching 16 bases. Germline V gene sequence: CDR1 SGHTA, CDR2 FQGNSA. The J segment lost 10 bases and the V segment lost 5 bases, leaving 11 bases of the junction unmatched. There are 17 residues in the CDR3. CDR3 in amino acids: CASSLGLAGGPQWEQFF. Here the CDR3 DNA reads TGTGCCAGCAGCCTGGGACTAGCGGGAGGGCCTCAATGGGAGCAGTTCTTC. Full variable domain (outside the CDR3, taken from reference TRBV7-2 and TRBJ2-1): GAGVSQSPSNKVTEKGKDVELRCDPISGHTALYWYRQSLGQGLEFLIYFQGNSAPDKSGLPSDRFSAERTGGSVSTLTIQRTQQEDSAVYLCASSLGLAGGPQWEQFFGPGTRLTVL.

This chain uses TRBV4-3 with TRBJ2-5, with TRBD1 matching over 7 bases. Per germline, CDR1 LGHNA and CDR2 YSLEER. The CDR3 is 15 amino acids. Trimming removed 0 bases from V and 5 bases from J; junction bases left unmatched: 6. The CDR3 spells CASSQDHDRVETQYF. The DNA for the CDR3 is TGCGCCAGCAGCCAAGACCACGACAGGGTTGAGACCCAGTACTTC.

CDR3 in amino acids: CASSRGGLYGYTF. In DNA form, the CDR3 reads TGCGCCAGCAGCCGGGGGGGTTTGTATGGCTACACCTTC. The chain recombines TRBV5-1 with TRBJ1-2, with a weak D call TRBD1 (5 bases). This CDR3 comprises 13 residues. From germline, CDR1 is SGHRS and CDR2 YFSETQ. V was trimmed by 4 bases and J by 5 bases, leaving 12 bases between them.

The count of this clone is one. This chain links TRBV19 with TRBJ2-3; the D call may be TRBD1 or TRBD2 (5 bases each). The CDR3 has 14 amino acids. Trimming removed 9 bases from V and 4 bases from J, with 17 bases in between. CDR1 and CDR2 from the germline V gene are LNHDA and SQIVND (reference sequence). The CDR3 spells CASTPGPGADTQYF. CDR3 nucleotides: TGTGCCAGCACGCCGGGACCAGGAGCAGATACGCAGTATTTT.

The chain couples TRBV19 to TRBJ1-5; 7 nucleotides match TRBD1. This CDR3 has 16 amino acids. Germline assignment: CDR1 LNHDA and CDR2 SQIVND (reference sequence). V shed 2 bases and J 7 bases; nucleotides not matched to a gene: 11. In nucleotides, the CDR3 is TGTGCCAGTAGTATAATCCAGGGGGTTTGGGGACAGCCCCAGCATTTT. Translating it yields CASSIIQGVWGQPQHF.

V and J are TRBV5-1 and TRBJ2-7, with 7 nucleotides matching TRBD2. Germline lookup yields CDR1 SGHRS and CDR2 YFSETQ. The CDR3 has 16 residues. V trimming: 0 bases; J trimming: 0 bases; junction bases outside the gene matches: 6. CDR3 sequence reads: CASSLEGLPSSYEQYF. In nucleotides, the CDR3 is TGCGCCAGCAGCTTGGAGGGACTACCGAGCTCCTACGAGCAGTACTTC.

The J gene is TRBJ2-5, the V gene TRBV19; the match to TRBD2 covers 8 bases. V trimming: 5 bases; J trimming: 3 bases; junction bases outside the gene matches: 8. The CDR3 runs to 15 residues. CDR1 is LNHDA, CDR2 SQIVND, per germline (reference sequence). CDR3 DNA sequence: TGTGCCAGTAGTGGGATAGCGGGGACCAAAGAGACCCAGTACTTC. Translated, it gives CASSGIAGTKETQYF. Drawing the rest from reference TRBV19 and TRBJ2-5, the complete variable domain is DGGITQSPKYLFRKEGQNVTLSCEQNLNHDAMYWYRQDPGQGLRLIYYSQIVNDFQKGDIAEGYSVSREKKESFPLTVTSAQKNPTAFYLCASSGIAGTKETQYFGPGTRLLVL.

The chain combines TRBV2 with TRBJ1-6; D is possibly TRBD1 (5 bases). The V end lost 3 bases, the J end lost 0 bases, and 12 bases lay between the germline ends. The CDR3 has 17 amino acids. CDR1 and CDR2 (germline): SNHLY, FYNNEI. DNA for the CDR3: TGTGCCAGCAGTGATGAGGGGTGGAGCTCCTATAATTCACCCCTCCACTTT. This gives the protein CASSDEGWSSYNSPLHF.

The V gene is TRBV15, the J gene TRBJ2-7; D may be TRBD2 (6 bases). CDR3 size: 13 residues. Trimming shortened V by 3 bases and J by 5 bases, and 11 bases separated the two germline ends. Germline V gives CDR1 LNHNV, CDR2 YYDKDF (reference sequence). The CDR3 DNA reads as TGTGCCACCAGCAGGGGGGGAGCGGACGAGCAGTACTTC. This gives the protein CATSRGGADEQYF.

V and J are TRBV7-2 and TRBJ1-2, with 7 bases aligning to TRBD1. V trimming: 1 base; J trimming: 5 bases; junction bases outside the gene matches: 13. CDR1 and CDR2 from the germline V gene are SGHTA and FQGNSA. This CDR3 comprises 17 residues. In nucleotides, the CDR3 is TGTGCCAGCAGCTTAGAAGTCAGGGGGACGGTCCTTTATGGCTACACCTTC. Its translation is CASSLEVRGTVLYGYTF.

V and J are TRBV5-1 and TRBJ2-5; possible D gene TRBD2, 6 bases. The CDR3 is 15 residues long. Germline CDR1 and CDR2: SGHRS and YFSETQ. Trimming cost V 4 bases and J 2 bases, with 15 bases left between them. The CDR3 loop is CASSLRDGLQETQYF. CDR3 sequence (DNA): TGCGCCAGCAGCCTCCGGGACGGACTACAAGAGACCCAGTACTTC.

Only a few counts were recorded for this clone. The chain carries TRBV20-1 and TRBJ1-2, with D perhaps TRBD1 (6 bases). The V end was cut by 6 bases, the J end by 8 bases, with 13 bases between. CDR3 length: 11 residues. Looked up from germline, CDR1 is DFQATT and CDR2 is SNEGSKA (reference sequence). CDR3 in amino acids: CSADTGNGYTF. The DNA for the CDR3 is TGCAGTGCAGACACAGGGAACGGCTACACCTTC.

This clone was counted once. This rearrangement joins TRBV6-5 to TRBJ2-7; D is ambiguous. V was trimmed by 4 bases and J by 2 bases, leaving 6 bases between them. Germline CDR1 MNHEY, CDR2 SVGAGI. This CDR3 is 12 amino acids long. For the CDR3, the DNA is TGTGCCAGCAGTTCCGGACCCTACGAGCAGTACTTC. Protein sequence: CASSSGPYEQYF.

The rearrangement links TRBV6-5 to TRBJ1-1, with D hard to call. Germline-derived CDR1 and CDR2 are MNHEY and SVGAGI. V lost 2 bases, J lost 1 base, and 8 bases lay in between. This CDR3 region has 14 residues. In nucleotides, the CDR3 is TGTGCCAGCAGTTACCTGGTAAAGAACACTGAAGCTTTCTTT. Its translation: CASSYLVKNTEAFF.

V and J are TRBV11-2 and TRBJ1-1, with no clear D. The CDR3 loop spans 12 amino acids. V shed 0 bases and J shed 9 bases, with 8 bases lying between them. In germline, CDR1 is SGHAT, CDR2 FQNNGV. The CDR3 coding sequence is TGTGCCAGCAGCTTAGACCTCAAGAAAGCTTTCTTT. This gives the protein CASSLDLKKAFF.

The chain recombines TRBV5-6 with TRBJ2-6; no clear D gene. Looked up from germline, CDR1 is SGHDT and CDR2 is YYEEEE. The CDR3 extends over 14 amino acids. The V and J ends lost 5 bases and 0 bases respectively, with 6 bases between them. The DNA of the CDR3 is TGTGCCAGCAGGGGGTTCTCTGGGGCCAACGTCCTGACTTTC. Residues: CASRGFSGANVLTF. The full variable domain, completed using reference TRBV5-6 and TRBJ2-6, is DAGVTQSPTHLIKTRGQQVTLRCSPKSGHDTVSWYQQALGQGPQFIFQYYEEEERQRGNFPDRFSGHQFPNYSSELNVNALLLGDSALYLCASRGFSGANVLTFGAGSRLTVL.